The 9 T cell receptor beta chains below were found in one sample sequenced in a study of cytomegalovirus exposure and HLA in healthy donors. In the PCR, 60 Vbeta and 13 Jbeta primers were used. Sequencing was performed with immunoSEQ multiplex PCR; in TCRdb, only in-frame clones are kept and a portion is missing. This table has 200,000 or so clones, roughly four fifths appearing once. Material for sequencing was PBMCs. The receptors originated from a woman aged 45-65 years in good health and CMV-seropositive.

Comments on this clone: One end of the junction varies from germline; a read error may be responsible. The V gene is TRBV6-5, the J gene TRBJ1-1; D uncertain. The CDR3 covers 13 residues. In germline, CDR1 is MNHEY, CDR2 SVGAGI. The CDR3 region is CATSYLMNTEAFF. The CDR3 region has the DNA TGTGCCACCAGTTACCTTATGAACACTGAAGCTTTCTTT.

This chain joins TRBV7-2 and TRBJ2-5; no reliable D call. V shed 4 bases and J shed 5 bases, with 5 bases lying between them. In germline, CDR1 is SGHTA, CDR2 FQGNSA. The CDR3 contains 11 residues. CDR3 sequence (DNA): TGTGCCAGCAGCTACTCGGAGACCCAGTACTTC. It encodes CASSYSETQYF.

This chain uses TRBV6-1 with TRBJ2-7, with TRBD1 matching 7 bases. Germline-derived CDR1 and CDR2 are MNHNS and SASEGT. The length of the CDR3 is 15 residues. V dropped 6 bases and J dropped 2; count of bases not matched to a gene: 10. The CDR3 coding sequence is TGTGCCAGCAGCGCCCTAGGGCAGGGGGCCTACGAGCAGTACTTC. Its protein is CASSALGQGAYEQYF.

This clone has just one count. The chain uses TRBV11-2 and TRBJ2-7, with 9 bases matching TRBD1. V dropped 6 bases and J dropped 5; count of bases not matched to a gene: 14. Per germline, CDR1 SGHAT and CDR2 FQNNGV. The CDR3 sequence is 16 residues long. This CDR3 is CASSPSKTGTGNEQYF. CDR3 coding DNA: TGTGCCAGCAGTCCCTCTAAAACCGGGACAGGGAACGAGCAGTACTTC.

The rearrangement uses TRBV28 and TRBJ2-2, with D possibly TRBD1 on 6 matching bases. The CDR3 contains 13 residues. The germline gives CDR1 MDHEN, CDR2 SYDVKM. Trimming shortened V by 6 bases and J by 2 bases, and 7 bases separated the two germline ends. CDR3 nucleotide sequence: TGTGCCAGCAGGGACAGCAACACCGGGGAGCTGTTTTTT. This encodes CASRDSNTGELFF.

This clone was seen a handful of times. The chain recombines TRBV11-2 with TRBJ2-1; TRBD2 matches 10 bases. This CDR3 has 16 residues. Per the germline V gene, CDR1 is SGHAT and CDR2 is FQNNGV. V trimming: 0 bases; J trimming: 12 bases; junction bases outside the gene matches: 11. CDR3 nucleotide sequence: TGTGCCAGCAGCTTAGATCCCACCAGCGGGAGGGCGAGGCAGTTCTTC. Translated, it gives CASSLDPTSGRARQFF.

The chain recombines TRBV5-1 with TRBJ2-1; maybe TRBD2 (5 bases). V lost 2 bases, J lost 6 bases, and 15 bases lay in between. Germline V gene sequence: CDR1 SGHRS, CDR2 YFSETQ. This CDR3 has 15 residues. The CDR3 DNA sequence: TGCGCCAGCAGCTTTAGCGTTTTGGGTGCCAATGAGCAGTTCTTC. Translated, it gives CASSFSVLGANEQFF.

The chain couples TRBV5-1 to TRBJ2-2; 9 bases are a match to TRBD1. V was clipped by 1 base and J by 5 bases; unmatched bases: 9. CDR1 is SGHRS and CDR2 is YFSETQ in the germline V gene. This CDR3 contains 17 residues. The CDR3 region is CASSLRASGQGTGELFF. Written as DNA, the CDR3 is TGCGCCAGCAGCTTGAGGGCCTCGGGACAGGGAACCGGGGAGCTGTTTTTT.

In this sample, this clone turned up a few times. The gene calls are TRBV19 and TRBJ2-6; weak D call: TRBD2 (6 bases). The CDR3 runs to 15 residues. V gave up 8 bases and J gave up 3 bases, with 14 bases separating them. The V gene's germline CDR1 is LNHDA and CDR2 SQIVND (reference sequence). The CDR3 protein is CASEVGGSGANVLTF. CDR3 coding DNA: TGTGCCAGTGAGGTGGGAGGAAGTGGGGCCAACGTCCTGACTTTC.